The 19 T cell receptor beta chains below were found in one sample sequenced in a study of OX40 agonist ivuxolimab in advanced cancers. TCRdb's table, derived via immunoSEQ multiplex PCR, lists solely in-frame clones and lacks some. The sample records over 95,000 clones, about 91% being singletons. The sample in question was CD4+ or CD8+ T cells sorted from blood, obtained in a trial of the OX40 agonist ivuxolimab. Every receptor here comes from an adult with an advanced solid tumor such as melanoma, head and neck, liver or kidney cancer.

The chain couples TRBV6-1 to TRBJ2-3; 11 bases match TRBD2. V dropped 4 bases and J dropped 3; count of bases not matched to a gene: 3. This CDR3 has 15 residues. In germline, CDR1 is MNHNS, CDR2 SASEGT. DNA for the CDR3: TGTGCCAGCAGTGGTCCTAGCGGGAGGACAGATACGCAGTATTTT. Encoded protein: CASSGPSGRTDTQYF.

V is TRBV6-5 and J is TRBJ1-2; a possible D gene is TRBD1 (5 bases). Trimming stripped 5 bases from V and 2 bases from J, with 15 bases between. CDR3 size: 15 residues. Germline assignment: CDR1 MNHEY and CDR2 SVGAGI. Here the CDR3 DNA reads TGTGCCAGCAGTGCACCCGGGGCCATAAACTATGGCTACACCTTC. Protein product: CASSAPGAINYGYTF.

The chain joins TRBV4-3 to TRBJ2-5, with D possibly matching TRBD1 (6 bases). Germline V gene sequence: CDR1 LGHNA, CDR2 YSLEER. The CDR3 has 16 residues. Between the trimmed V and J ends, which lost 1 base and 2 bases, there was a span of 14 bases. DNA for the CDR3: TGCGCCAGCAGCCAAGTTTACCCGGGACAACAAGAGACCCAGTACTTC. Its translation: CASSQVYPGQQETQYF.

The chain is built from TRBV5-4 and TRBJ2-2; D might be TRBD2 (5 bases). This CDR3 comprises 16 residues. Germline loops: CDR1 SGHNT, CDR2 YYREEE (reference sequence). The germline V and J ends were trimmed by 3 bases and 7 bases, with 19 bases remaining between them. The CDR3 protein is CASSSSFASLGGELFF. The CDR3 bases are TGTGCCAGCAGCTCGAGCTTCGCTAGCTTAGGCGGGGAGCTGTTTTTT.

The rearrangement uses TRBV28 and TRBJ2-5; TRBD1 is a possible D gene (6 bases). The CDR3 sequence is 16 residues long. Looked up from germline, CDR1 is MDHEN and CDR2 is SYDVKM. Trimming removed 2 bases from V and 2 bases from J, with 15 bases in between. The DNA for the CDR3 is TGTGCCAGCAGTTTAGGGAGCGGACAGTTTCAAGAGACCCAGTACTTC. Its translation is CASSLGSGQFQETQYF. Filled out from reference TRBV28 and TRBJ2-5, the complete variable domain reads DVKVTQSSRYLVKRTGEKVFLECVQDMDHENMFWYRQDPGLGLRLIYFSYDVKMKEKGDIPEGYSVSREKKERFSLILESASTNQTSMYLCASSLGSGQFQETQYFGPGTRLLVL.

The J gene is TRBJ2-7, the V gene TRBV28, with D possibly TRBD2 on 5 matching bases. Trimming took off 3 bases at V and 4 bases at J, with 13 bases between the two ends. This CDR3 comprises 14 residues. Per the germline V gene, CDR1 is MDHEN and CDR2 is SYDVKM. CDR3 DNA: TGTGCCAGCAGTTTGGTGGGAGTGGGGTACGAGCAGTACTTC. Translated: CASSLVGVGYEQYF.

The chain is built from TRBV4-3 and TRBJ2-1, with 12 bases fitting TRBD2. The V gene end was trimmed by 1 base and the J gene end by 5 bases; junction bases not matched to a gene: 3. The CDR3 is 16 residues long. Per germline, CDR1 LGHNA and CDR2 YSLEER. CDR3 protein: CASSQARLAGDNEQFF. The CDR3 DNA reads TGCGCCAGCAGCCAAGCCCGACTAGCGGGGGACAATGAGCAGTTCTTC.

The V gene is TRBV5-4, the J gene TRBJ1-1; weak D call: TRBD1 (5 bases). The CDR3 runs 16 residues. V was clipped by 4 bases and J by 1 base, with 17 bases between them. Germline values: CDR1 SGHNT, CDR2 YYREEE (reference sequence). In nucleotides, the CDR3 is TGTGCCAGCAGCCAACTAAAAGGGGCATCGAACACTGAAGCTTTCTTT. Residues: CASSQLKGASNTEAFF.

In this sample, this clone turned up a few times. The gene calls are TRBV18 and TRBJ1-3, with a tentative D call TRBD1 (5 bases). Between the trimmed V and J ends, which lost 1 base and 1 base, there was a span of 11 bases. The CDR3 is 16 residues long. CDR1 is KGHSH, CDR2 LQKENI, per germline. CDR3 loop: CASSPRQGSSGNTIYF. The CDR3 DNA reads as TGTGCCAGCTCACCACGGCAGGGTAGTTCTGGAAACACCATATATTTT.

V is TRBV28 and J is TRBJ2-7; a possible D gene is TRBD2 (6 bases). This CDR3 region has 14 residues. The germline V and J ends were trimmed by 3 bases and 3 bases, with 12 bases remaining between them. Germline-derived CDR1 and CDR2 are MDHEN and SYDVKM. DNA of the CDR3: TGTGCCAGCAGTTTTGGAGGGCCCGTCTACGAGCAGTACTTC. It translates to CASSFGGPVYEQYF.

This chain joins TRBV7-8 and TRBJ2-3; 8 nucleotides align to TRBD2. V shed 3 bases, J shed 4 bases, and the junction held 3 bases outside the gene matches. CDR1 and CDR2 (germline): SGHVS, FQNEAQ. This CDR3 spans 14 amino acids. This CDR3 is CASSFQRESDTQYF. CDR3 sequence (DNA): TGTGCCAGCAGCTTCCAGCGGGAGTCAGATACGCAGTATTTT.

The chain links TRBV27 to TRBJ2-3; no clear D gene. Germline loops: CDR1 MNHEY, CDR2 SMNVEV (reference sequence). This CDR3 comprises 14 residues. The V end was cut by 2 bases, the J end by 2 bases, with 8 bases between. CDR3 nucleotides: TGTGCCAGCAGTTTAGGAACACTCACAGATACGCAGTATTTT. Encoded protein: CASSLGTLTDTQYF.

The chain employs TRBV7-3 and TRBJ2-3, with D perhaps matching TRBD2 (5 bases). Trimming took 7 bases from V and 6 from J, leaving 14 bases between them. Germline values: CDR1 SGHTA, CDR2 FQGTGA. The CDR3 consists of 13 residues. The CDR3 region has the DNA TGTGCCAGCACCTTCTCAAGAGGGGATACGCAGTATTTT. The encoded protein is CASTFSRGDTQYF.

This clone was observed a few times. The rearrangement uses TRBV5-1 and TRBJ2-1; 10 bases line up with TRBD1. CDR3 length equals 14 residues. Trimming cost V 3 bases and J 11 bases; bases outside gene matches: 8. Looked up from germline, CDR1 is SGHRS and CDR2 is YFSETQ. CDR3 sequence: CASSSPGQGWKQFF. DNA for the CDR3: TGCGCCAGCAGCTCGCCGGGACAGGGGTGGAAGCAGTTCTTC.

The chain joins TRBV6-1 to TRBJ1-2; D is possibly TRBD1 (5 bases). The CDR3 extends over 13 amino acids. Germline CDR1 and CDR2: MNHNS and SASEGT. Between the trimmed V and J ends, which lost 5 bases and 3 bases, there was a span of 10 bases. The CDR3 DNA reads as TGTGCCAGCAGTCAAGGGGCGGACTATGGCTACACCTTC. This gives the protein CASSQGADYGYTF.

This clone was seen a handful of times. CDR3 nucleotides: TGTGCCAGTGGGGGACAGGCGGAGGGTCAGCCCCAGCATTTT. Amino acids: CASGGQAEGQPQHF. This chain connects TRBV28 to TRBJ1-5, with TRBD1 matching 8 bases. V was clipped by 9 bases and J by 6 bases; unmatched bases: 10. The length of the CDR3 is 14 residues. Germline V CDR1 and CDR2: MDHEN, SYDVKM.

The genes are TRBV28 and TRBJ2-7; D is tentatively TRBD1 or TRBD2 (5 bases each). Germline values: CDR1 MDHEN, CDR2 SYDVKM. CDR3 length equals 14 residues. Trimming cost V 2 bases and J 0 bases, with 8 bases left between them. The CDR3 region has the DNA TGTGCCAGCAGTTTACGGGGCCTCTCCTACGAGCAGTACTTC. This translates into CASSLRGLSYEQYF.

This chain uses TRBV5-1 with TRBJ2-5, with 8 positions matching TRBD2. The CDR3 extends over 14 amino acids. The germline V gene has CDR1 SGHRS and CDR2 YFSETQ. The V segment lost 6 bases and the J segment 5 bases; nucleotides outside the gene matches: 9. The CDR3 region is CASNPAGVAETQYF. CDR3 DNA: TGCGCCAGCAACCCAGCGGGAGTTGCTGAGACCCAGTACTTC.

The chain joins TRBV7-2 to TRBJ2-2, with D tentatively TRBD2 (6 bases). Germline V lookup: CDR1 SGHTA, CDR2 FQGNSA. The V gene lost 4 bases and the J gene lost 5 bases, with 14 bases spanning the gap. CDR3 size: 15 residues. CDR3 nucleotides: TGTGCCAGCAGCTCACAACTGAGCGGGACCGGGGAGCTGTTTTTT. Translating it yields CASSSQLSGTGELFF.